This T cell receptor (beta chain) stems from a study of blood T cell repertoires in COVID-19. Across the study: Sites across the United States, Italy and Spain contributed samples from acute and convalescent COVID-19. T cells, B-cell-depleted T cells, or PBMCs provided the cDNA or gDNA that served as material.

Germline values: CDR1 SGHKS, CDR2 YYEKEE (reference sequence). CDR3 size: 14 residues. The trim removed 2 bases at V and 8 bases at J, leaving 3 bases unmatched. Methods used by the authors: Using reference gene primer amplification, nucleated cell counts were estimated. Measured with immunoSEQ multiplex PCR; TCRdb has only the in-frame clones, and not every one. Clonal size and the V and J genes are those of that table, whereas D and trimming came from the DNA. The table shows about 200,000 clones, with less than 85% occurring only once. Sequencing used peripheral blood. The sequence was collected from a woman in her 70s with acute or convalescent COVID-19. The chain joins TRBV5-5 to TRBJ1-6, with TRBD1 identical over 8 bases. CDR3 DNA: TGTGCCAGCAGCTTCGCACAGGGGGATTCACCCCTCCACTTT. Translated, it gives CASSFAQGDSPLHF.